Below, 10 T cell receptor beta chains from the same sample are listed, as sequenced in a study of vaccination effects on CD4 cells after COVID-19. Which antigens these TCRs recognize remains unknown. Libraries were prepared by immunoSEQ multiplex PCR; TCRdb keeps only in-frame clonotypes and omits some of them. Here the sample spans approximately 65,000 clones, 74% being singletons. Within the ViraFEST assay, antigen-specific CD4+ T cells underwent expansion with viral peptide pools prior to sequencing. Around day 10 of culture, CD4+ T cells were separated out. Either the mRNA-1273 or the BNT162b2 vaccine was given to participants as two doses. The input for sequencing was CD4+ T cells from PBMCs cultured with HCoV-229E spike peptides, taken after COVID-19 vaccination. These TCRs come from a human donor who received a COVID-19 vaccine.

The CDR3: CASSQGTDTQYF. CDR3 nucleotides: TGTGCCAGCAGCCAGGGCACAGATACGCAGTATTTT. V gene TRBV3-1 (or the pseudogene TRBV3-2) combines with J gene TRBJ2-3; D is ambiguous. The CDR3 runs 12 residues. Germline assignment: CDR1 LGHDT and CDR2 YNNKEL (reference sequence). With 3 bases removed from V and 1 base from J, the gap between germline ends came to 2 bases.

CDR3 in amino acids: CASSRQLQGVASEAFF. In DNA, the CDR3 is TGTGCCAGCAGTCGACAACTACAGGGCGTCGCGTCGGAAGCTTTCTTT. The genes are TRBV6-6 and TRBJ1-1; possibly TRBD1 for D (6 bases). CDR1 is MNHNY and CDR2 is SVGAGI in the germline V gene (reference sequence). There are 16 residues in the CDR3. V lost 5 bases and J lost 8, with 24 bases in between.

The sample holds one count of this clone. The V and J genes are TRBV5-5 and TRBJ2-5; D is possibly TRBD2 (5 bases). Germline CDR1 and CDR2: SGHKS and YYEKEE (reference sequence). Deletions cut 0 bases from V and 6 bases from J, with 12 bases between. The CDR3 runs to 14 residues. CDR3 sequence: CASSLAAEVKTQYF. CDR3 bases: TGTGCCAGCAGCTTGGCCGCGGAGGTAAAGACCCAGTACTTC.

The chain employs TRBV28 and TRBJ2-1; 13 positions agree with TRBD2. After removal of 3 bases from V and 2 bases from J, the junction contained 7 bases not matched to a gene. The CDR3 covers 18 residues. CDR1 and CDR2 (germline): MDHEN, SYDVKM. The CDR3 DNA follows: TGTGCCAGCAGTTTCCCCCCAACTAGCGGGGGGGCCTACAATGAGCAGTTCTTC. It codes for CASSFPPTSGGAYNEQFF.

This clone occurred a few times. J is TRBJ1-6 and V is TRBV4-3; a weak D match, TRBD1 (5 bases). Trimming left V 6 bases short and J 5 bases short, with 14 bases between. Germline assignment: CDR1 LGHNA and CDR2 YSLEER. The length of the CDR3 is 15 residues. The CDR3 protein is CASSYSGLDNSPLHF. The CDR3 DNA reads TGCGCCAGCAGTTATTCGGGGCTCGATAATTCACCCCTCCACTTT.

The chain carries TRBV21-1 and TRBJ1-1. TRBV21-1 is reported as a pseudogene. CDR3 length: 15 amino acids. The DNA for the CDR3 is TGTGCCAGCAGCGATGCCGGGACTGTAAACACTGAAGCTTTCTTT. Protein sequence: CASSDAGTVNTEAFF.

V usage is TRBV10-3 and J usage is TRBJ2-2, with 7 bases aligning to TRBD1. This CDR3 contains 13 residues. In germline, CDR1 is ENHRY, CDR2 SYGVKD. Losses at the gene ends were 10 bases for V and 1 base for J; bases not matched to a gene: 3. The CDR3: CATRQGNTGELFF. The CDR3 DNA follows: TGTGCCACCCGACAGGGGAACACCGGGGAGCTGTTTTTT.

CDR3 protein: CASSYPTAGRGSYNEQFF. The CDR3, as DNA: TGCGCCAGCAGCTACCCTACTGCGGGACGGGGCTCCTACAATGAGCAGTTCTTC. V gene TRBV5-1 combines with J gene TRBJ2-1; weak D call: TRBD2 (6 bases). Per germline, CDR1 SGHRS and CDR2 YFSETQ. Trimming removed 3 bases from V and 0 bases from J, with 19 bases in between. This CDR3 is built from 18 residues.

V gene TRBV19 combines with J gene TRBJ1-1, with unresolved D. Germline V gene sequence: CDR1 LNHDA, CDR2 SQIVND (reference sequence). Trimming pared 7 bases from V and 1 base from J, leaving 13 bases between. The CDR3 length is 14 residues. This CDR3 reads CASKRPDGNTEAFF. DNA for the CDR3: TGTGCCAGTAAAAGGCCAGACGGGAACACTGAAGCTTTCTTT.

This sequence joins TRBV20-1 and TRBJ2-2, with D hard to call. This CDR3 contains 14 residues. Deletions cut 3 bases from V and 0 bases from J, with 8 bases between. Germline lookup yields CDR1 DFQATT and CDR2 SNEGSKA (reference sequence). CDR3 nucleotides: TGCAGTGCTAGTTCCAGCACGAACACCGGGGAGCTGTTTTTT. This encodes CSASSSTNTGELFF.